These 10 T cell receptor beta chains came from one sample sequenced in a study of CD8+ T cells in alopecia areata. RNA was isolated and reverse transcribed to cDNA, the sequencing template. Only in-frame clones appear in the TCRdb table, and some are missing; sequencing was by immunoSEQ multiplex PCR. This table holds roughly 250,000 clones, about two thirds found once. The sample here was CD4+ T cells sorted from blood, taken at week 0. Receptors originate from a human donor with alopecia areata.

The rearrangement joins TRBV5-6 to TRBJ2-3, with D perhaps being TRBD1 or TRBD2 (5 bases each). Germline values: CDR1 SGHDT, CDR2 YYEEEE. Between the trimmed V and J ends, which lost 4 bases and 2 bases, there was a span of 17 bases. This CDR3 is 16 amino acids long. CDR3 sequence: CASSLPLRDDTDTQYF. The CDR3 region has the DNA TGTGCCAGCAGCCTACCCTTACGGGACGACACAGATACGCAGTATTTT. The variable domain in full, completed from reference TRBV5-6 and TRBJ2-3, reads DAGVTQSPTHLIKTRGQQVTLRCSPKSGHDTVSWYQQALGQGPQFIFQYYEEEERQRGNFPDRFSGHQFPNYSSELNVNALLLGDSALYLCASSLPLRDDTDTQYFGPGTRLTVL.

This clone appeared a single time. The rearrangement links TRBV29-1 to TRBJ2-2; D tentatively reads TRBD1 or TRBD2 (6 bases each). Germline loops: CDR1 SQVTM, CDR2 ANQGSEA. The CDR3 length is 14 residues. Trimming took 5 bases from V and 7 from J, leaving 17 bases between them. The CDR3 coding sequence is TGCAGCGTTCAACCGACGGGGGCGGTCGGGGAGCTGTTTTTT. It codes for CSVQPTGAVGELFF.

This rearrangement joins TRBV14 to TRBJ2-5; D may correspond to TRBD1 or TRBD2 (5 bases each). V lost 4 bases and J 4 bases, leaving 16 bases between the germline ends. CDR3 length: 15 residues. The germline V gene encodes CDR1 SGHDN and CDR2 FVKESK. The CDR3 loop is CASSPLTVGRETQYF. CDR3 nucleotides: TGTGCCAGCAGCCCACTGACAGTTGGGAGAGAGACCCAGTACTTC.

The CDR3 DNA reads as TGTGCTAGTGGTTTGGCCGCCACATTCGAAAACCCTGAAGCTTTCTTT. Its protein product is CASGLAATFENPEAFF. The chain carries TRBV12-5 and TRBJ1-1, with D unclear. In germline, CDR1 is LGHNT, CDR2 FRNRAP. The CDR3 runs to 16 residues. V lost 1 base to trimming and J lost 6 bases, with 18 bases between them.

The chain recombines TRBV30 with TRBJ1-1; 8 nucleotides agree with TRBD1. CDR3 size: 10 residues. Trimming at V came to 7 bases and at J to 6 bases, leaving 1 base not matched to a gene. The germline V gene encodes CDR1 GTSNPN and CDR2 SVGIG (reference sequence). The CDR3 is CASGGSEAFF. CDR3 coding DNA: TGTGCCTCAGGGGGCTCTGAAGCTTTCTTT.

The chain carries TRBV7-9 and TRBJ2-3; no definite D call. The germline V gene has CDR1 SEHNR and CDR2 FQNEAQ (reference sequence). The CDR3 is 11 amino acids. The V end lost 3 bases, the J end lost 4 bases, and 2 bases lay between the germline ends. CDR3 bases: TGTGCCAGCAGCTTTTCAGATACGCAGTATTTT. It yields the protein CASSFSDTQYF. The whole variable domain, remainder taken from reference TRBV7-9 and TRBJ2-3, is DTGVSQNPRHKITKRGQNVTFRCDPISEHNRLYWYRQTLGQGPEFLTYFQNEAQLEKSRLLSDRFSAERPKGSFSTLEIQRTEQGDSAMYLCASSFSDTQYFGPGTRLTVL.

V and J are TRBV6-5 and TRBJ1-2, with 10 bases aligning to TRBD1. CDR1 is MNHEY and CDR2 is SVGAGI in the germline V gene. The CDR3 length is 16 residues. V shed 0 bases and J 3 bases; nucleotides not matched to a gene: 4. CDR3: CASSYSPGQGHYGYTF. The CDR3, as DNA: TGTGCCAGCAGTTACTCGCCGGGACAGGGGCACTATGGCTACACCTTC.

The chain couples TRBV29-1 to TRBJ2-3; 13 bases are a match to TRBD2. This CDR3 has 17 amino acids. With V trimmed by 6 bases and J by 0 bases, 9 bases remained unmatched. CDR1 is SQVTM and CDR2 is ANQGSEA in the germline V gene. CDR3 sequence: CSVRGLAGVSSTDTQYF. CDR3 DNA sequence: TGCAGCGTGAGAGGACTAGCGGGGGTCTCCAGCACAGATACGCAGTATTTT.

The rearrangement uses TRBV29-1 and TRBJ1-5; a possible D gene is TRBD1 (6 bases). Deletions cut 4 bases from V and 3 bases from J, with 10 bases between. The V gene's germline CDR1 is SQVTM and CDR2 ANQGSEA. The length of the CDR3 is 13 residues. CDR3 residues: CSVVGGINQPQHF. The CDR3 nucleotides read TGCAGCGTTGTAGGGGGTATCAATCAGCCCCAGCATTTT.

The CDR3 coding sequence is TGTGCCAGCAGCCGCTTGGGGGAGACAAATACGCAGTATTTT. As protein: CASSRLGETNTQYF. The chain uses TRBV4-2 and TRBJ2-3; the D gene could be TRBD1 or TRBD2 (5 bases each). The germline CDR1 and CDR2 sequences are LGHNA and YNFKEQ. V gave up 4 bases and J gave up 7 bases, with 15 bases separating them. This CDR3 has 14 residues.